One and the same sample provided the 14 T cell receptor beta chains below, sequenced in a study of shared clonotypes between healthy human individuals. Assay used: immunoSEQ multiplex PCR; TCRdb lists only in-frame clones, some missing. The table lists about 1.1 million clones, approximately 77% of them singletons, with 0.89% in the top ten. The sequencing sample was made of memory CD4+ T cells from PBMCs. Subset indicated: CD45RA-negative fraction. The receptors were sampled from a man younger than 35 in good health. Some clones in this sample may be carry-over from other donors' samples.

The J gene is TRBJ2-5, the V gene TRBV5-1, with D possibly matching TRBD1 (5 bases). The CDR3 is 14 residues long. Trimming stripped 1 base from V and 2 bases from J, with 9 bases between. Looked up from germline, CDR1 is SGHRS and CDR2 is YFSETQ. This chain's CDR3 is CASSLKQGQETQYF. CDR3 in DNA: TGCGCCAGCAGCTTGAAGCAGGGTCAAGAGACCCAGTACTTC. The full variable domain, with the rest looked up from reference TRBV5-1 and TRBJ2-5, is KAGVTQTPRYLIKTRGQQVTLSCSPISGHRSVSWYQQTPGQGLQFLFEYFSETQRNKGNFPGRFSGRQFSNSRSEMNVSTLELGDSALYLCASSLKQGQETQYFGPGTRLLVL.

The chain links TRBV28 to TRBJ2-7, with D possibly being TRBD2 (6 bases). Germline CDR1 is MDHEN and CDR2 is SYDVKM. V was clipped by 8 bases and J by 2 bases, with 13 bases between them. CDR3 length equals 13 residues. The CDR3 reads CASSGDSTYEQYF. The CDR3 DNA is TGTGCCAGCTCGGGGGACTCCACCTACGAGCAGTACTTC.

As to this clone: At one end, the junction sequence differs from germline, possibly due to a read error. The chain combines TRBV5-7 with TRBJ2-2; 11 bases map to TRBD2. TRBV5-7 is filed as an ORF, its function uncertain. The length of the CDR3 is 15 residues. The DNA of the CDR3 is TGTGCCAGCAGCTTTAGCGGGAGGGCCACCGGGGGGCTGTTTTTT. It is translated as CASSFSGRATGGLFF.

The V and J genes are TRBV28 and TRBJ1-2; unclear D gene. The CDR3 contains 11 residues. The V and J ends lost 2 bases and 6 bases respectively, with 4 bases between them. Per the germline V gene, CDR1 is MDHEN and CDR2 is SYDVKM. The CDR3 spells CASSLGNGYTF. The CDR3 coding sequence is TGTGCCAGCAGTTTAGGAAATGGCTACACCTTC.

This clone was recorded many times. This chain joins TRBV9 and TRBJ2-3; D unresolved. V was trimmed by 0 bases and J by 2 bases, leaving 7 bases between them. CDR3 length equals 14 residues. Looked up from germline, CDR1 is SGDLS and CDR2 is YYNGEE. The CDR3: CASSVATDTDTQYF. The CDR3 DNA follows: TGTGCCAGCAGCGTAGCTACCGACACAGATACGCAGTATTTT.

As to this clone: Additional DNA sequences in this sample encode the identical CDR3. The chain has TRBV7-2 and TRBJ2-7; TRBD2 aligns across 15 bases. This CDR3 spans 14 amino acids. Germline CDR1 SGHTA, CDR2 FQGNSA. J gave up 7 bases and V 4 bases, and 2 bases lay outside the gene matches. CDR3: CASSSGLAGGEQYF. The CDR3 DNA follows: TGTGCCAGCAGCTCCGGACTAGCGGGGGGGGAGCAGTACTTC.

The CDR3 loop is CASSLVLLAGVETDTQYF. CDR3 DNA: TGTGCCAGCAGCTTAGTTTTGCTAGCGGGAGTTGAGACAGATACGCAGTATTTT. This rearrangement joins TRBV7-2 to TRBJ2-3; 10 bases agree with TRBD2. Germline CDR1 reads SGHTA; CDR2 reads FQGNSA. With V trimmed by 1 base and J by 3 bases, 10 bases remained unmatched. The CDR3 is made up of 18 amino acids.

A word on this clone: A read error may explain this, as a much larger clone is one base away. The rearrangement joins TRBV7-9 to TRBJ2-3; no firm D call. V lost 1 base to trimming and J lost 6 bases, with 8 bases between them. Germline V gives CDR1 SEHNR, CDR2 FQNEAQ (reference sequence). The CDR3 is 13 residues long. CDR3 coding DNA: TGTGCCAGCAGCTTAGTGGGTGGGGATACGCAGTATTTT. Residues: CASSLVGGDTQYF.

This chain links TRBV6-6 with TRBJ1-4; a possible D gene is TRBD1 (6 bases). The germline V gene has CDR1 MNHNY and CDR2 SVGAGI (reference sequence). This CDR3 has 13 amino acids. Deletions cut 6 bases from V and 8 bases from J, with 13 bases between. CDR3 DNA: TGTGCCAGCAGGGGGCAGGGGCGGGAAAAACTGTTTTTT. Its protein is CASRGQGREKLFF.

This clone was counted a single time. The chain employs TRBV29-1 and TRBJ2-1; 11 bases line up with TRBD2. V lost 4 bases and J lost 9; bases outside the gene matches: 11. Germline CDR1 and CDR2: SQVTM and ANQGSEA. CDR3 length equals 15 residues. The CDR3 region has the DNA TGCAGCGTTGTTTTGGGACTAGCGGTAGTGGGTGAGCAGTTCTTC. Its translation is CSVVLGLAVVGEQFF.

Here the CDR3 reads CASREANYNEQFF. CDR3 coding DNA: TGTGCCAGCAGAGAAGCGAATTACAATGAGCAGTTCTTC. The genes are TRBV28 and TRBJ2-1; D gene unclear. Germline V gene sequence: CDR1 MDHEN, CDR2 SYDVKM. The CDR3 runs 13 residues. V lost 6 bases, J lost 4 bases, and 10 bases lay in between.

The genes are TRBV6-5 and TRBJ1-1, with D maybe TRBD1 (5 bases). There are 13 residues in the CDR3. Trimming stripped 0 bases from V and 12 bases from J, with 14 bases between. Germline V gives CDR1 MNHEY, CDR2 SVGAGI. CDR3 loop: CASSYSITGVSFF. The CDR3 DNA follows: TGTGCCAGCAGTTACTCGATTACGGGGGTTTCTTTCTTT.

The rearrangement links TRBV7-2 to TRBJ2-7, with 7 bases fitting TRBD2. Germline CDR1 reads SGHTA; CDR2 reads FQGNSA. V shed 3 bases, J shed 4 bases, and the junction held 9 bases outside the gene matches. The CDR3 is 15 amino acids. For the CDR3, the DNA is TGTGCCAGCAGCTTGGATAGAAGCGGGATATACGAGCAGTACTTC. This codes for CASSLDRSGIYEQYF.

A remark on this clone: Within the sample, other DNA sequences also encode this same CDR3. This chain joins TRBV11-2 and TRBJ2-2; D gene uncertain. The CDR3 runs 14 residues. The V end lost 1 base, the J end lost 1 base, and 4 bases lay between the germline ends. Germline CDR1 reads SGHAT; CDR2 reads FQNNGV. The CDR3 loop is CASSLGLNTGELFF. CDR3 sequence (DNA): TGTGCCAGCAGCTTAGGGCTGAACACCGGGGAGCTGTTTTTT.